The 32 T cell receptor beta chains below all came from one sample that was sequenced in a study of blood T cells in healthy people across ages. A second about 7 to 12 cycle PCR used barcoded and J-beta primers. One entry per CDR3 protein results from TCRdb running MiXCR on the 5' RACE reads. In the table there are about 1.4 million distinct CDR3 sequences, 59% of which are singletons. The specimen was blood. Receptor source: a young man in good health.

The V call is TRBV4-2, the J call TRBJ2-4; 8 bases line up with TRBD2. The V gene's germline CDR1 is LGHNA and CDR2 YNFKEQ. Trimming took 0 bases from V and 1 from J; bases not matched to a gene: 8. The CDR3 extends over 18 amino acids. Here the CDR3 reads CASSQDLTGGPAKNIQYF. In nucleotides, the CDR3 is TGTGCCAGCAGCCAAGATCTCACGGGGGGGCCTGCCAAAAACATTCAGTACTTC.

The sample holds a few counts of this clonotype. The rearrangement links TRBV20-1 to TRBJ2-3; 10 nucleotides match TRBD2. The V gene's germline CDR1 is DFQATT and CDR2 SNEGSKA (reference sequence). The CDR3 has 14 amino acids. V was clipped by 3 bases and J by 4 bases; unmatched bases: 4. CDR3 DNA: TGCAGTGCTAGGCGGGGGACTAGCGCAGATACGCAGTATTTT. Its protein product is CSARRGTSADTQYF.

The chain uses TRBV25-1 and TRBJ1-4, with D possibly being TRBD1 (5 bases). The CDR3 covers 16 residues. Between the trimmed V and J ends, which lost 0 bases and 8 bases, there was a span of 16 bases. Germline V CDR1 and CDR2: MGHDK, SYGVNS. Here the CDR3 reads CASSEYGTALMEKLFF. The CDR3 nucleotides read TGTGCCAGCAGTGAATATGGGACCGCATTAATGGAAAAACTGTTTTTT.

This CDR3 reads CSVELQDSYEQYF. The CDR3 DNA sequence: TGCAGCGTTGAATTGCAGGACAGCTACGAGCAGTACTTC. The rearrangement joins TRBV29-1 to TRBJ2-5; maybe TRBD1 (6 bases). The J call may be faulty, since TRBJ2-7 better matches the DNA end. Germline-derived CDR1 and CDR2 are SQVTM and ANQGSEA. The CDR3 totals 13 residues.

CDR3 sequence: CSARPRTPDEQYF. The CDR3 DNA follows: TGCAGTGCTAGACCACGGACCCCAGACGAGCAGTACTTC. The V and J genes are TRBV20-1 and TRBJ2-4, with D hard to call. The DNA end lines up better with TRBJ2-7; the J call may be wrong. The CDR3 consists of 13 residues. CDR1 and CDR2 (germline): DFQATT, SNEGSKA (reference sequence).

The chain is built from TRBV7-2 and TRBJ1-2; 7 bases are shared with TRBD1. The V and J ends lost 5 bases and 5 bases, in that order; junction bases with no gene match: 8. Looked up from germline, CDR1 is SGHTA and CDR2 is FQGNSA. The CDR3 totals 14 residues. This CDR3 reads CASSTSGTAYGYTF. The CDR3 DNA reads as TGTGCCAGCAGCACCTCCGGGACAGCTTATGGCTACACCTTC.

The chain's CDR3 is CASNFPDQYF. DNA for the CDR3: TGTGCCAGCAACTTCCCAGACCAGTACTTC. V usage is TRBV7-9 and J usage is TRBJ2-5; D is ambiguous. V was pared by 7 bases and J by 10 bases, with 10 bases between. The CDR3 covers 10 residues. Germline CDR1 is SEHNR and CDR2 is FQNEAQ (reference sequence).

The chain's CDR3 is CASSRAGGTGELFF. The CDR3 DNA sequence: TGTGCCAGCAGTCGGGCAGGGGGCACCGGGGAGCTGTTTTTT. The chain employs TRBV6-5 and TRBJ2-2; 7 bases line up with TRBD1. With 5 bases clipped from V and 4 bases from J, the junction kept 4 bases outside the gene matches. Germline V gene sequence: CDR1 MNHEY, CDR2 SVGAGI. The CDR3 spans 14 residues.

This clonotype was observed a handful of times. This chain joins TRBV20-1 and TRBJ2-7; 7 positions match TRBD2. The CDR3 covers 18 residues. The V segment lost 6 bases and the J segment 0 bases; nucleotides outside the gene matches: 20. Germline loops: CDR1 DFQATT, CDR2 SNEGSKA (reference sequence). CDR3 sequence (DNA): TGCAGTGCGACCTACCCTAACCTCTCGGGAGGCCCCTCCTACGAGCAGTACTTC. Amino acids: CSATYPNLSGGPSYEQYF.

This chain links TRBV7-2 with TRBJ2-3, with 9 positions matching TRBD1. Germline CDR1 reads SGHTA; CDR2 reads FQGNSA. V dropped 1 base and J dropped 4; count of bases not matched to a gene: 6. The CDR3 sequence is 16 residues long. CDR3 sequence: CASSLVWDRVSDTQYF. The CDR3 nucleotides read TGTGCCAGCAGCTTAGTCTGGGACAGGGTATCAGATACGCAGTATTTT.

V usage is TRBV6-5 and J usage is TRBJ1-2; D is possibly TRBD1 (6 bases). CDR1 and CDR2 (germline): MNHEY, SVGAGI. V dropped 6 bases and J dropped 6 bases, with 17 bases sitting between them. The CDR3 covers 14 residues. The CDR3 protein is CASREQGSIDGYTF. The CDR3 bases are TGTGCCAGCAGAGAACAGGGTAGTATCGATGGCTACACCTTC.

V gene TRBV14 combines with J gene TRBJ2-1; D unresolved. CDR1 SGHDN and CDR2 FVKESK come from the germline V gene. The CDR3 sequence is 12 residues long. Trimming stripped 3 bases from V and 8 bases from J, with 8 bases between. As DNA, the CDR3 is TGTGCCAGCAGCCACCCCTTGGATGAGCAGTTCTTC. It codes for CASSHPLDEQFF.

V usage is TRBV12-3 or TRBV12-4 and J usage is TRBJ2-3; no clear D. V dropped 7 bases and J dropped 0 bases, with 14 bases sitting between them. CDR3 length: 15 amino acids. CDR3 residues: CASKHTLASTDTQYF. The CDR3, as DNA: TGTGCCAGCAAGCACACCCTGGCTAGCACAGATACGCAGTATTTT.

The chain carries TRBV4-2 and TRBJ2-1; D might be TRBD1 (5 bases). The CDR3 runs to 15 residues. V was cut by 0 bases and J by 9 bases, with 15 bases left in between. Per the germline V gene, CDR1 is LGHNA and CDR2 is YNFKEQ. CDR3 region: CASSQEGADQFEQFF. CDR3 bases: TGTGCCAGCAGCCAAGAAGGGGCCGACCAATTTGAGCAGTTCTTC.

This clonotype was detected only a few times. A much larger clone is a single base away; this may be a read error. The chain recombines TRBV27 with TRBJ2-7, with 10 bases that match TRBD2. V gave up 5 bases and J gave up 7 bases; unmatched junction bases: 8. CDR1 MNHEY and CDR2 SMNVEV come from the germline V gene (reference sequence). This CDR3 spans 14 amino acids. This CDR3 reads CASSVQLAGVEQYF. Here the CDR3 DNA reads TGTGCCAGCAGTGTACAGCTAGCGGGAGTGGAGCAGTACTTC.

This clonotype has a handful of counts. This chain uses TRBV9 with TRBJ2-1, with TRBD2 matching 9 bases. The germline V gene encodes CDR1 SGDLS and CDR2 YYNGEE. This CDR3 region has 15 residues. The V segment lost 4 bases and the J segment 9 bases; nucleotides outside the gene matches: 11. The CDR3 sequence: CASSPGGGGNAEQFF. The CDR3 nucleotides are TGTGCCAGCAGCCCTGGCGGGGGGGGCAATGCTGAGCAGTTCTTC.

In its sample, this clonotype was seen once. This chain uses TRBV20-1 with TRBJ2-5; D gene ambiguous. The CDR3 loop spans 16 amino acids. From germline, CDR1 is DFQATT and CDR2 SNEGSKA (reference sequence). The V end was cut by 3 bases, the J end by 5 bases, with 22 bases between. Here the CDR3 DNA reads TGCAGTGCTAGTCGCCTAAGACGCGCAATTGGGGAGACCCAGTACTTC. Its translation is CSASRLRRAIGETQYF.

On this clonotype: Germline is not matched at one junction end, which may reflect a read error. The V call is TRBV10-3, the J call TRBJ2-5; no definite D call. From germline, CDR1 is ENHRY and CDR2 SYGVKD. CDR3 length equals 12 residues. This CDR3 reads CAISGTQEAQYF. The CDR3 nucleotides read TGTGCCATCAGCGGAACTCAAGAGGCCCAGTACTTC.

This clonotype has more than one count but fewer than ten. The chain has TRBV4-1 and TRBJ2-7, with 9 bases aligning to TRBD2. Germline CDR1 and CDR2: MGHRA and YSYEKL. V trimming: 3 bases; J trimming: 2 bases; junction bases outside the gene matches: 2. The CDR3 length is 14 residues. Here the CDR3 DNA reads TGCGCCAGCAGCCATATAGCGGGGGCCTACGAGCAGTACTTC. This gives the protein CASSHIAGAYEQYF.

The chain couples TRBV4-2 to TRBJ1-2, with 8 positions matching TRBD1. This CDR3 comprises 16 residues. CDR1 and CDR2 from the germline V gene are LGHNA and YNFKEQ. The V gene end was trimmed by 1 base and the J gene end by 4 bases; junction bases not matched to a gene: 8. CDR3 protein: CASSQAGQGRIYGYTF. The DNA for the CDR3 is TGTGCCAGCAGCCAAGCCGGACAGGGCAGGATCTATGGCTACACCTTC.

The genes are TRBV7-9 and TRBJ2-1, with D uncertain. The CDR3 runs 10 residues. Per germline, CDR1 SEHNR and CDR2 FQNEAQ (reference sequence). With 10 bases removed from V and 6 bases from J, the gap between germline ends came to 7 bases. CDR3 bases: TGTGCCACTCTTTCCAATGAGCAGTTCTTC. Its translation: CATLSNEQFF.

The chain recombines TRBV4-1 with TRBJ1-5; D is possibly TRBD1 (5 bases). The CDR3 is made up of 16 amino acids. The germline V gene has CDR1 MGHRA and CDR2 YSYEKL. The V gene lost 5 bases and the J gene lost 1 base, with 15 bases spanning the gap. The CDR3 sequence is CASSESFRQSNQPQHF. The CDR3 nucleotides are TGCGCCAGCAGCGAATCTTTCCGACAGAGCAATCAGCCCCAGCATTTT.

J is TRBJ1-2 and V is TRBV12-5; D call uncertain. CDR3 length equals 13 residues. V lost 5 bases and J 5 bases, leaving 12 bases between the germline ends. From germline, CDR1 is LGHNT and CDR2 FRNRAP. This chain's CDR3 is CASGTTEGYGYTF. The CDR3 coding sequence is TGTGCTAGTGGTACCACCGAGGGTTATGGCTACACCTTC.

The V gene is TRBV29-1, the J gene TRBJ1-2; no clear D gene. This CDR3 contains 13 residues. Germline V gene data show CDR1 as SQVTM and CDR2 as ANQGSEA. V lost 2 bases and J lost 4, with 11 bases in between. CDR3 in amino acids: CSVELVGSYGYTF. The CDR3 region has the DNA TGCAGCGTTGAATTGGTCGGGAGCTATGGCTACACCTTC.

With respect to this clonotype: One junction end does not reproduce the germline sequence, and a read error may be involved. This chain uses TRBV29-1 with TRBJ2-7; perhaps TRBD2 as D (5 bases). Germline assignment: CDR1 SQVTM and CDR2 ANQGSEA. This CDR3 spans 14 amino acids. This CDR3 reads CSVPSGFSSYKQYF. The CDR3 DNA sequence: TGCAGCGTGCCTTCGGGGTTTAGCTCCTACAAGCAGTACTTC.

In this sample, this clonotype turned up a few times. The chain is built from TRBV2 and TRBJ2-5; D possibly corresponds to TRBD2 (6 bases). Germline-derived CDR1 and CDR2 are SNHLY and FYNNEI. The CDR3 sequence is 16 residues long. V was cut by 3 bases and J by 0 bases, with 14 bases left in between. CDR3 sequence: CASSDGVGDYQETQYF. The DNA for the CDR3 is TGTGCCAGCAGTGACGGGGTGGGGGACTACCAAGAGACCCAGTACTTC.

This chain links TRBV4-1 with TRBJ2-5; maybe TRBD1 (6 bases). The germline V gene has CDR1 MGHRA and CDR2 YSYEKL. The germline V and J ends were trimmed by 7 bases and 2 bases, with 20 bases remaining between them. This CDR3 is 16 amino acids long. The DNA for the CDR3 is TGCGCCAGCACATTACGGGATCAGGGGATACAAGAGACCCAGTACTTC. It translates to CASTLRDQGIQETQYF.

The CDR3 reads CASSKGDEWVTGELFF. The CDR3 nucleotides read TGCGCCAGCAGCAAGGGGGATGAATGGGTTACCGGGGAGCTGTTTTTT. The chain joins TRBV4-3 to TRBJ2-2, with D possibly matching TRBD1 (6 bases). The CDR3 length is 16 residues. V was trimmed by 5 bases and J by 5 bases, leaving 18 bases between them. CDR1 LGHNA and CDR2 YSLEER come from the germline V gene.

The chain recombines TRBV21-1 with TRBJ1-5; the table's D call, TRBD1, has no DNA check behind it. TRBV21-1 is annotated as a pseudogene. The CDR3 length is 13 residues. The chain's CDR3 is CARGTWGNQPQHF. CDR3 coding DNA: TGTGCCAGAGGGACGTGGGGGAATCAGCCCCAGCATTTT.

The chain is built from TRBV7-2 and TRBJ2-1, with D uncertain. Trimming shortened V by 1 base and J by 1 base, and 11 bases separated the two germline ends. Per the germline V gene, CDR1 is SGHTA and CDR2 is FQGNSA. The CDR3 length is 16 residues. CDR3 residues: CASSLVDQLSYNEQFF. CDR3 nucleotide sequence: TGTGCCAGCAGCTTAGTAGACCAATTATCCTACAATGAGCAGTTCTTC.

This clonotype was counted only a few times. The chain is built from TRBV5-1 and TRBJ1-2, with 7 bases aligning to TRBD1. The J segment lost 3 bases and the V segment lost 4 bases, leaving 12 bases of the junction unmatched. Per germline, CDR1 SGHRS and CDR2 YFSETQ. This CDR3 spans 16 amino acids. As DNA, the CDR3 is TGCGCCAGCAGCCCATCCGCCAGGGGGATGGACTATGGCTACACCTTC. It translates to CASSPSARGMDYGYTF. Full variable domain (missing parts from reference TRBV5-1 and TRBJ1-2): KAGVTQTPRYLIKTRGQQVTLSCSPISGHRSVSWYQQTPGQGLQFLFEYFSETQRNKGNFPGRFSGRQFSNSRSEMNVSTLELGDSALYLCASSPSARGMDYGYTFGSGTRLTVV.

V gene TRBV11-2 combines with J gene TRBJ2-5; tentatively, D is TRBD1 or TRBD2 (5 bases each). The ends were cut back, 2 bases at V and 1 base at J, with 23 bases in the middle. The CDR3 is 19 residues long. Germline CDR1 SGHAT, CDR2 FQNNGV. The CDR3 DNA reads TGTGCCAGCAGCTTACTTCCGCAATCGGGACGCACAAGCCAAGAGACCCAGTACTTC. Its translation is CASSLLPQSGRTSQETQYF.